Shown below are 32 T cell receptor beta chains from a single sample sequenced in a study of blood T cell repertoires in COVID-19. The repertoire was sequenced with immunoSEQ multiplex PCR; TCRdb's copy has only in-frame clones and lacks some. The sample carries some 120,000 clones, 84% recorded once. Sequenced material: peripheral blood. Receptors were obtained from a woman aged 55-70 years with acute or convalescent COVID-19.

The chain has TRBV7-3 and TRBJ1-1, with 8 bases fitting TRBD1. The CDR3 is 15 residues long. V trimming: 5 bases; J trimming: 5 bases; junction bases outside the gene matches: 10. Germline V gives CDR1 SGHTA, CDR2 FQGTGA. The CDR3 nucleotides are TGTGCCAGCAGCCGTACAGGGGGTGGTCGGACTGAAGCTTTCTTT. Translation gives CASSRTGGGRTEAFF. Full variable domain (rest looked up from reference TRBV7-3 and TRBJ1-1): GAGVSQTPSNKVTEKGKYVELRCDPISGHTALYWYRQSLGQGPEFLIYFQGTGAADDSGLPNDRFFAVRPEGSVSTLKIQRTERGDSAVYLCASSRTGGGRTEAFFGQGTRLTVV.

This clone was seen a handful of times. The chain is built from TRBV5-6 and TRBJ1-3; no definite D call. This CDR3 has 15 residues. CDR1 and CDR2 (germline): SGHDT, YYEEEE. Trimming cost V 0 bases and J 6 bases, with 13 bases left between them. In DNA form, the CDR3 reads TGTGCCAGCAGCTTGGGGGGAAGCGGAGCAAACACCATATATTTT. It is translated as CASSLGGSGANTIYF.

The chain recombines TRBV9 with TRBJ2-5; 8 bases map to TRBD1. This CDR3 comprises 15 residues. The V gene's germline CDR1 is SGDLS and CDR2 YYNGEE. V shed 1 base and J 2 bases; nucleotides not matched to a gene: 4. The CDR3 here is CASSVLNRGQETQYF. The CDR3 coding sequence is TGTGCCAGCAGCGTATTGAACAGGGGGCAAGAGACCCAGTACTTC.

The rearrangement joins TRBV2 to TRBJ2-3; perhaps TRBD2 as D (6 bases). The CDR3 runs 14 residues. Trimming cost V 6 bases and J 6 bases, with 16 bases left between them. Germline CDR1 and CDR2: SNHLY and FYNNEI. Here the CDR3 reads CASRGTDGGDTQYF. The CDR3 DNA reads TGTGCCAGCAGGGGGACTGATGGAGGTGATACGCAGTATTTT.

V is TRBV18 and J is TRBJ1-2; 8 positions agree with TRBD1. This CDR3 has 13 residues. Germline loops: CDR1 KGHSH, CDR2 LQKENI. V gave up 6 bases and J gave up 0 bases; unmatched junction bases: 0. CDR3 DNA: TGTGCCAGCTCGGACAGGGCTAACTATGGCTACACCTTC. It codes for CASSDRANYGYTF.

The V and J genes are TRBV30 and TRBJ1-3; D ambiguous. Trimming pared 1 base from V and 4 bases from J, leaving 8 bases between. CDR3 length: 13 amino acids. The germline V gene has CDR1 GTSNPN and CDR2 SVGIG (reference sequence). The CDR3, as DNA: TGTGCCTGGAGTGCCCGAGGCGGAAACACCATATATTTT. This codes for CAWSARGGNTIYF.

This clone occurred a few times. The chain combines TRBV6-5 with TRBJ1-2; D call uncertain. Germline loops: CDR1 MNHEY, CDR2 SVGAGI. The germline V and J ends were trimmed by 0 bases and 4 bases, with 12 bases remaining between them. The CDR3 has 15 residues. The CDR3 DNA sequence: TGTGCCAGCAGTTACTCCCCGCCGAGCATCTATGGCTACACCTTC. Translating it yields CASSYSPPSIYGYTF.

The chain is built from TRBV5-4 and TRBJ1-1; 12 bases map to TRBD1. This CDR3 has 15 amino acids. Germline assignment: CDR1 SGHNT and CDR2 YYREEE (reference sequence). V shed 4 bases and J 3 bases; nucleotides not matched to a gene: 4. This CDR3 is CASSPGQGAYTEAFF. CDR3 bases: TGTGCCAGCAGCCCGGGACAGGGGGCCTACACTGAAGCTTTCTTT.

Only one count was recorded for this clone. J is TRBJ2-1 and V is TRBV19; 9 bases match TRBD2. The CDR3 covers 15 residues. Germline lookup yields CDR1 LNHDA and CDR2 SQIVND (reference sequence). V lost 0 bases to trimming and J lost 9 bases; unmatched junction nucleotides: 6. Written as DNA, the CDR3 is TGTGCCAGTAGTATAGAGGCGGGGGGGCCGTTTGAGCAGTTCTTC. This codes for CASSIEAGGPFEQFF.

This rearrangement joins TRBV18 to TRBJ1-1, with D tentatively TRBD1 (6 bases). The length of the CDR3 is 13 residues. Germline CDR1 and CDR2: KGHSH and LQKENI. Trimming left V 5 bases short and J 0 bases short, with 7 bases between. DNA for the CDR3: TGTGCCAGCTCAAGGGGGATGAACACTGAAGCTTTCTTT. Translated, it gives CASSRGMNTEAFF.

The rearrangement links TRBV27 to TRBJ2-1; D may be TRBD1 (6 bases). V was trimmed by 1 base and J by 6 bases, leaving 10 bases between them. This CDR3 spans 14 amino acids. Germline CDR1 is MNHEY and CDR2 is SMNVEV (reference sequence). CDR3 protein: CASSLFLGGNEQFF. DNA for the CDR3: TGTGCCAGCAGTTTATTCCTAGGGGGCAATGAGCAGTTCTTC.

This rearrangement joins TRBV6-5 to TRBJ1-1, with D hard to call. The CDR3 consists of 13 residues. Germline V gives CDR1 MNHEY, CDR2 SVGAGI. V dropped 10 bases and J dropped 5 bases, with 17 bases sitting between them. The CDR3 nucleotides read TGTGCCATAACCGTTTGGGGAGGGACTGAAGCTTTCTTT. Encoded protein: CAITVWGGTEAFF.

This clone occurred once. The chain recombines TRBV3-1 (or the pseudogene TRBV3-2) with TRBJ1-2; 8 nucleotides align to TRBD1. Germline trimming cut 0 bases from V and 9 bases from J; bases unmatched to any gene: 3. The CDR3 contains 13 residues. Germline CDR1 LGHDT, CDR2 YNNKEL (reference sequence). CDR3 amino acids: CASSQEGQDRYTF. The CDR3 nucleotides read TGTGCCAGCAGCCAAGAGGGACAGGATCGCTACACCTTC.

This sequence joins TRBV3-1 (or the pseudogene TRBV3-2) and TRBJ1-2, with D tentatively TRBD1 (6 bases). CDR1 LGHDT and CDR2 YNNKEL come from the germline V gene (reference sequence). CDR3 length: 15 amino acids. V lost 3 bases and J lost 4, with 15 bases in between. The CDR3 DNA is TGTGCCAGCAGCCAGAGTCCGGGGGGCGGCTATGGCTACACCTTC. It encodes CASSQSPGGGYGYTF.

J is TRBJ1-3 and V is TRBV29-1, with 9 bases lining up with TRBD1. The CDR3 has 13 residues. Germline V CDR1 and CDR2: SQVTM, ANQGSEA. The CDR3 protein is CGGTGSVRDTIYF. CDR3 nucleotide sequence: TGCGGGGGGACAGGGAGCGTCCGAGACACCATATATTTT.

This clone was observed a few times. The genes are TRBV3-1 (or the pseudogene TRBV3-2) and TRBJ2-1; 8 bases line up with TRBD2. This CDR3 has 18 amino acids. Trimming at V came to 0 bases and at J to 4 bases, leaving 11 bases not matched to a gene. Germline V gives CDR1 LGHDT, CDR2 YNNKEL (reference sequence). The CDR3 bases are TGTGCCAGCAGCCAAGATCCCGCTGGGAGCGGGGGATACAATGAGCAGTTCTTC. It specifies CASSQDPAGSGGYNEQFF.

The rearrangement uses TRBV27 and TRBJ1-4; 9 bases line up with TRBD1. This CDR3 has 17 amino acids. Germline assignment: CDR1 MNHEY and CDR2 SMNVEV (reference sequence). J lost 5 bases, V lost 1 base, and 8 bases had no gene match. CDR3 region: CASSLFARTGVNEKLFF. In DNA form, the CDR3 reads TGTGCCAGCAGTTTATTTGCCCGGACAGGGGTAAATGAAAAACTGTTTTTT.

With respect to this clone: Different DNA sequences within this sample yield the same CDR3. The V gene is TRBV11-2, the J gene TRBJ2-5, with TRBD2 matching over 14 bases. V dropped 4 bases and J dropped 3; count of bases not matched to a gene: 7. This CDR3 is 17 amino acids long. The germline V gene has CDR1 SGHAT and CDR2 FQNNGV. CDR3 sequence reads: CASSSRTSGGSKETQYF. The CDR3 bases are TGTGCCAGCAGCTCGAGGACTAGCGGGGGGTCAAAAGAGACCCAGTACTTC.

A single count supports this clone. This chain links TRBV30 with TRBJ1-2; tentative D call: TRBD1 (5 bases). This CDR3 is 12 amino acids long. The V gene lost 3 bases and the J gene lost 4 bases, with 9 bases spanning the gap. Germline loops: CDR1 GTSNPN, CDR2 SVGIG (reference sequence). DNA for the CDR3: TGTGCCTGGAGGGAGGGGAGCTATGGCTACACCTTC. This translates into CAWREGSYGYTF.

CDR3 nucleotide sequence: TGCGCCAGCAGCCAAGATTTTACAGGGGGCGGTGAAGCTTTCTTT. Its protein product is CASSQDFTGGGEAFF. The rearrangement uses TRBV4-1 and TRBJ1-1; 9 bases map to TRBD1. The CDR3 consists of 15 residues. Trimming removed 0 bases from V and 7 bases from J; junction bases left unmatched: 6. The V gene's germline CDR1 is MGHRA and CDR2 YSYEKL.

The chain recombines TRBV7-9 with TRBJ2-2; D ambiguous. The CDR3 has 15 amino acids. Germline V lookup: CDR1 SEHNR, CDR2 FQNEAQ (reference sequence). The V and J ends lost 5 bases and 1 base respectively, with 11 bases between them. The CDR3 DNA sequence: TGTGCCAGCAGCCAACAGTTCTTGAACACCGGGGAGCTGTTTTTT. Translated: CASSQQFLNTGELFF.

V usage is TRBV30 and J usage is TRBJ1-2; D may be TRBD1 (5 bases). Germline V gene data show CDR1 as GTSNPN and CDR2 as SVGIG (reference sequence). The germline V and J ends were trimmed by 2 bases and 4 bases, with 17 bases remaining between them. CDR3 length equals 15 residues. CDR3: CAWSKTGGAVYGYTF. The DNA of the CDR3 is TGTGCCTGGAGTAAAACGGGGGGAGCAGTCTATGGCTACACCTTC.

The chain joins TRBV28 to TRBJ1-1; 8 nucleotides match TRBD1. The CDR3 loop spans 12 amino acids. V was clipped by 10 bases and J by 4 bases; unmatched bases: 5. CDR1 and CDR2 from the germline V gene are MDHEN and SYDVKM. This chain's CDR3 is CATWDRSTEAFF. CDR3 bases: TGTGCCACTTGGGACAGGAGCACTGAAGCTTTCTTT.

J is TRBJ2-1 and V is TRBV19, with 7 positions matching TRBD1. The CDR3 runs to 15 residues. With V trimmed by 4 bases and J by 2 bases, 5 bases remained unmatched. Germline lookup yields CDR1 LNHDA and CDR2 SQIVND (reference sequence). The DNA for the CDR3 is TGTGCCAGTAGTAGGCCGGGACAGACCTACAATGAGCAGTTCTTC. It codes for CASSRPGQTYNEQFF.

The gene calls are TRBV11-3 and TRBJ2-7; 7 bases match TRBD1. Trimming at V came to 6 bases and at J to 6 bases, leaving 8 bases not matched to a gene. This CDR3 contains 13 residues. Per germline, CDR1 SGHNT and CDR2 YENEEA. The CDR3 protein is CASSLLQGSEQYV. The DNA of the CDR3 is TGTGCCAGCAGTCTCTTACAGGGGAGCGAGCAGTACGTC.

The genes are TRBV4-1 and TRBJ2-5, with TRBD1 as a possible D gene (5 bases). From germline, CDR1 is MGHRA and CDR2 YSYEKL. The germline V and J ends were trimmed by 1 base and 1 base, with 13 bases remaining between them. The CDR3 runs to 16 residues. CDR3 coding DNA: TGCGCCAGCAGCCAAGGCGCAGGGTTAAGCCAAGAGACCCAGTACTTC. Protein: CASSQGAGLSQETQYF.

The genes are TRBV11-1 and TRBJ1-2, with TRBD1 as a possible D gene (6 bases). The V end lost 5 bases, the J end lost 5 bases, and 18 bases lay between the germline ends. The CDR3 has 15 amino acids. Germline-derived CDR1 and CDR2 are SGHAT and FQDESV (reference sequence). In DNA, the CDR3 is TGTGCCAGCAGCCCCCGGACAGCTAGCGGGTATGGCTACACCTTC. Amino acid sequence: CASSPRTASGYGYTF. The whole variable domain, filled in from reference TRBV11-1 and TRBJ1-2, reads EAEVAQSPRYKITEKSQAVAFWCDPISGHATLYWYRQILGQGPELLVQFQDESVVDDSQLPKDRFSAERLKGVDSTLKIQPAELGDSAMYLCASSPRTASGYGYTFGSGTRLTVV.

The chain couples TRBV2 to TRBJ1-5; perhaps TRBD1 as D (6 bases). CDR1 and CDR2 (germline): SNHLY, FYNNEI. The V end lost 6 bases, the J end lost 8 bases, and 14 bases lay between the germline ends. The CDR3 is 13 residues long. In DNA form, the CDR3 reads TGTGCCAGCAGGTGGGACACCACCGAGCCCCAGCATTTT. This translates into CASRWDTTEPQHF.

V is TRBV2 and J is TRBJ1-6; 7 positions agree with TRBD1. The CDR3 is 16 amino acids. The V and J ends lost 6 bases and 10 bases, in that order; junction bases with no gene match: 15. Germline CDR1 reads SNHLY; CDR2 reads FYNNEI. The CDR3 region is CASRDGTVGVRSPLHF. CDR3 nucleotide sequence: TGTGCCAGCAGGGACGGGACAGTGGGAGTGAGATCACCCCTCCACTTT.

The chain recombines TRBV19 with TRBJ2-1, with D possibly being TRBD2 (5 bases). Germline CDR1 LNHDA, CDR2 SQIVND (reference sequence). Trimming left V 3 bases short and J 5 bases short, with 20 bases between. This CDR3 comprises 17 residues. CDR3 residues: CASSISIGSVPHNEQFF. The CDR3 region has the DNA TGTGCCAGTAGTATTTCAATAGGGAGTGTTCCCCACAATGAGCAGTTCTTC. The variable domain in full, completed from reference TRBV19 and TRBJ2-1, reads DGGITQSPKYLFRKEGQNVTLSCEQNLNHDAMYWYRQDPGQGLRLIYYSQIVNDFQKGDIAEGYSVSREKKESFPLTVTSAQKNPTAFYLCASSISIGSVPHNEQFFGPGTRLTVL.

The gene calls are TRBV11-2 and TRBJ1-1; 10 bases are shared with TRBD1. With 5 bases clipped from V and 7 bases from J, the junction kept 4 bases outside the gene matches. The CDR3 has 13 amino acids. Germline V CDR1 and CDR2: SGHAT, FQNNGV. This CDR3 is CASSRDRGLEAFF. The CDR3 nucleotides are TGTGCCAGCAGCCGGGACAGGGGCCTTGAAGCTTTCTTT.

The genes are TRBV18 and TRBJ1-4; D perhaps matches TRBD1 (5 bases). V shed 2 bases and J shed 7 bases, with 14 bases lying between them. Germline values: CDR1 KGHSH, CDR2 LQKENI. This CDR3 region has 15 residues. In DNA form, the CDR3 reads TGTGCCAGCTCACCAGGGGCAGGGAGGCCTGAAAAACTGTTTTTT. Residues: CASSPGAGRPEKLFF.